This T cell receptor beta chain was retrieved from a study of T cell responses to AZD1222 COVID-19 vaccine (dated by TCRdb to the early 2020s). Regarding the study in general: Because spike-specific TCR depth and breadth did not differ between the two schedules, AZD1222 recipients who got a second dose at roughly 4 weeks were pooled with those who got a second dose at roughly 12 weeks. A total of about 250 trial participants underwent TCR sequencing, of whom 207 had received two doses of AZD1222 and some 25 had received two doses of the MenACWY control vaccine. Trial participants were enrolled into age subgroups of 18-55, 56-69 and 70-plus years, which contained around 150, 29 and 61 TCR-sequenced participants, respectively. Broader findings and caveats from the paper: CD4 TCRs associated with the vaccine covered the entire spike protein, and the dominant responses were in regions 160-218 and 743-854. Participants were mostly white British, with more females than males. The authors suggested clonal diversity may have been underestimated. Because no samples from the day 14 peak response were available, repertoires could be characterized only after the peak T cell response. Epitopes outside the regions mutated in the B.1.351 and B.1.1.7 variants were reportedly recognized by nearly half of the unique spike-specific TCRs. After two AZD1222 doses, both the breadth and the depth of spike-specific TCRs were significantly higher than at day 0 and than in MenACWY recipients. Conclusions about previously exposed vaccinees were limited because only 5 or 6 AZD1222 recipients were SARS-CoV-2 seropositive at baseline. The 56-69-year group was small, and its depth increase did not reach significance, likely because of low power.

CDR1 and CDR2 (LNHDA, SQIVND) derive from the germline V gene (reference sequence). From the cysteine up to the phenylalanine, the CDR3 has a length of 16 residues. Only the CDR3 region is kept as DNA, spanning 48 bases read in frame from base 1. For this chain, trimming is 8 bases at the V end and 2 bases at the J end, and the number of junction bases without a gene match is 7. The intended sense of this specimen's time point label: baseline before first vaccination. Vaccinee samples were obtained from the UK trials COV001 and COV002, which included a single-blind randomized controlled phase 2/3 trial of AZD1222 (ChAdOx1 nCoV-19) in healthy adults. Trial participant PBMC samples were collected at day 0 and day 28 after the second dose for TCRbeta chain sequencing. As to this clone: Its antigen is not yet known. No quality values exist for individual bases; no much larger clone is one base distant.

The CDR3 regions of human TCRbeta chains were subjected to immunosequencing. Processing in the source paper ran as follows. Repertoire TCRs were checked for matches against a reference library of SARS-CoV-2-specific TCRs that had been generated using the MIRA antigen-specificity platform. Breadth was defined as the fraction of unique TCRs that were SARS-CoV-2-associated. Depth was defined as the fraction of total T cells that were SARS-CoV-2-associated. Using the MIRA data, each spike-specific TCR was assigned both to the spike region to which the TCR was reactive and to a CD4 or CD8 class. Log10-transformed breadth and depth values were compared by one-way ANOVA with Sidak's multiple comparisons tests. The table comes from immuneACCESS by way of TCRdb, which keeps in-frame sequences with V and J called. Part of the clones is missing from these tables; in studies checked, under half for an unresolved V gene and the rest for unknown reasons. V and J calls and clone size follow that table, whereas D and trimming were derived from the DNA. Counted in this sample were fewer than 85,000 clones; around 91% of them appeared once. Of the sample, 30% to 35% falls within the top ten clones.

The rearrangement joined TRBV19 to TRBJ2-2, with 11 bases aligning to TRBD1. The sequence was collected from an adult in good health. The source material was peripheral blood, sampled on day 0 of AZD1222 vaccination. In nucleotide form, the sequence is TGTGCCAGTCGCTTAGGACAGGGGGCCAACACCGGGGAGCTGTTTTTT. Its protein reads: CASRLGQGANTGELFF.